This entry lists 8 T cell receptor beta chains sequenced from one sample in a study of OX40 agonist ivuxolimab in advanced cancers. This table comes from immunoSEQ multiplex PCR, and its TCRdb copy is limited to in-frame clones, with some not included. The data contain tens of thousands of clones, 85% to 90% of them seen just once; the ten biggest clones take up 10% to 13%. The sample was CD4+ or CD8+ T cells sorted from blood, taken in a trial of the OX40 agonist ivuxolimab. The source of these receptors is an adult with an advanced solid tumor such as melanoma, head and neck, liver or kidney cancer.

The chain has TRBV28 and TRBJ1-2; the D gene is possibly TRBD1 (5 bases). The CDR3 is made up of 15 amino acids. Trimming shortened V by 5 bases and J by 4 bases, and 17 bases separated the two germline ends. CDR1 MDHEN and CDR2 SYDVKM come from the germline V gene. The CDR3 DNA reads as TGTGCCAGCAGTGGTCCCGACAGCGGGGCCTATGGCTACACCTTC. This translates into CASSGPDSGAYGYTF.

The chain recombines TRBV7-9 with TRBJ1-3, with D maybe TRBD1 (5 bases). Germline loops: CDR1 SEHNR, CDR2 FQNEAQ (reference sequence). V was cut by 5 bases and J by 3 bases, with 11 bases left in between. The CDR3 runs to 14 residues. Written as DNA, the CDR3 is TGTGCCAGCAGCCGGCTGGGGGGTGGAAACACCATATATTTT. Translating it yields CASSRLGGGNTIYF.

The genes are TRBV7-8 and TRBJ1-4; D unclear. The germline CDR1 and CDR2 sequences are SGHVS and FQNEAQ. This CDR3 region has 13 residues. V lost 5 bases to trimming and J lost 6 bases, with 10 bases between them. The CDR3 nucleotides are TGTGCCAGCAGCCCAGGCGGATATGAAAAACTGTTTTTT. Translated: CASSPGGYEKLFF.

CDR3 nucleotides: TGTGCCAGCAGTAGACGGGACAGGGGAGAGCAGCCCCAGCATTTT. Its protein product is CASSRRDRGEQPQHF. This rearrangement joins TRBV28 to TRBJ1-5; 10 bases are a match to TRBD1. CDR1 and CDR2 (germline): MDHEN, SYDVKM. The CDR3 covers 15 residues. Trimming took 5 bases from V and 7 from J; bases not matched to a gene: 8.

As for this clone: Other DNA sequences in the same sample also yield this CDR3. The CDR3 spells CASSLEGVGNQPQHF. The CDR3 DNA follows: TGCGCCAGCAGCTTGGAAGGGGTTGGGAATCAGCCCCAGCATTTT. The chain links TRBV5-1 to TRBJ1-5, with a tentative D call TRBD1 (5 bases). V dropped 0 bases and J dropped 4 bases, with 11 bases sitting between them. Germline CDR1 is SGHRS and CDR2 is YFSETQ. This CDR3 spans 15 amino acids.

The chain links TRBV6-1 to TRBJ2-7; TRBD1 might be the D (6 bases). V lost 9 bases, J lost 7 bases, and 19 bases lay in between. The V gene's germline CDR1 is MNHNS and CDR2 SASEGT. CDR3 length equals 13 residues. The CDR3 sequence is CASSIIKGDEQYF. CDR3 sequence (DNA): TGTGCCAGTTCCATTATAAAGGGGGATGAGCAGTACTTC.

The table lists this clone with a count of one. The chain carries TRBV6-6 and TRBJ2-7, with D perhaps TRBD2 (6 bases). This CDR3 spans 14 amino acids. The germline V gene has CDR1 MNHNY and CDR2 SVGAGI (reference sequence). Trimming left V 7 bases short and J 0 bases short, with 13 bases between. CDR3: CASKSRDPSYEQYF. CDR3 nucleotides: TGTGCCAGCAAATCGCGGGACCCCTCCTACGAGCAGTACTTC.

This chain uses TRBV6-6 with TRBJ2-3; no reliable D call. The germline V and J ends were trimmed by 0 bases and 7 bases, with 8 bases remaining between them. CDR1 MNHNY and CDR2 SVGAGI come from the germline V gene (reference sequence). The CDR3 runs 13 residues. Here the CDR3 DNA reads TGTGCCAGCAGTTACTCGCCGAGGAATACGCAGTATTTT. It encodes CASSYSPRNTQYF.